This T cell receptor beta chain emerged from a study of a mutant IDH1 vaccine in newly diagnosed glioma. Study-wide context: The sex distribution of treated patients was approximately 62% male and approximately 40% female, with a mean age of roughly 40 years. The earlier regimen, radiotherapy, temozolomide, or both, was most often both.

The germline V gene has CDR1 DFQATT and CDR2 SNEGSKA (reference sequence). The V segment lost 6 bases and the J segment 7 bases; nucleotides outside the gene matches: 3. This CDR3 has 11 residues. Some clones are missing from TCRdb's copy, which holds only in-frame ones; the method was immunoSEQ multiplex PCR. The sample lists about 67,000 clones, around 82% seen once, with roughly 4.4% in the top ten. Time point specified: baseline, week 1 (first vaccination visit). Treatment reported: pre-vaccination baseline after standard-of-care therapy. Those who donated had recent WHO grade 3 or 4 IDH1-mutant, ATRX-lost astrocytomas. Notes on this clone: The antigen is undetermined.

Broader study findings: With respect to changes in top peripheral T cell clonotypes, pseudoprogression seemed unrelated.

V is TRBV20-1 and J is TRBJ2-7, with 10 bases aligning to TRBD1. The specimen comprised peripheral blood mononuclear cells (PBMCs), sampled from a glioma patient treated with radiotherapy, temozolomide or both. The sequence was collected from a woman aged 18 to 35 with glioma. Some clones in this sample may be carry-over from other donors' samples. The CDR3 here is CSARTGGEQYF. The DNA of the CDR3 is TGCAGTGCCCGGACAGGGGGTGAGCAGTACTTC.